This TCR beta chain comes out of a study of T cells after yellow fever vaccination. At the level of the study: The authors prepared low-cell-number fractions using SMART-Seq v4 Ultra Low Input.

As TCR cDNA was made by 5'RACE template switching, a universal primer site and UMIs were added. TCRdb independently ran MiXCR on the 5' RACE reads; one entry per CDR3 protein. The sample contains 70,000 or so distinct CDR3 sequences, under 6.5% of which appear only once. Trimming cost V 1 base and J 4 bases, with 14 bases left between them. The germline CDR1 and CDR2 sequences are SGHVS and FQNEAQ. CDR3 length: 16 amino acids. This clonotype was seen at least ten times. The V and J genes are TRBV7-8 and TRBJ1-5; maybe TRBD1 (5 bases). The starting material was CD4+ T cells sorted from PBMCs, obtained more than 13 days after the first yellow fever vaccination. The receptor's source is a man in his late teens or twenties who received the YFV17D yellow fever vaccine. The CDR3 DNA reads as TGTGCCAGCAGCTTAGGCGGAGGGGCGGGAAATCAGCCCCAGCATTTT. It is translated as CASSLGGGAGNQPQHF.